The 20 T cell receptor beta chains below were found in one sample sequenced in a study of T cell changes during pregnancy in multiple sclerosis. The table came from immunoSEQ multiplex PCR; TCRdb's copy has only in-frame clones and leaves some out. The sample lists roughly 100,000 clones; more than 85% were seen once. Sequences were derived from peripheral blood, sampled after pregnancy. Every receptor here comes from a female donor with multiple sclerosis, enrolled in a pregnancy study.

CDR3 loop: CASSPWTGNTEAFF. CDR3 in DNA: TGTGCCAGCAGCCCGTGGACGGGAAACACTGAAGCTTTCTTT. The chain uses TRBV5-6 and TRBJ1-1; D unresolved. This CDR3 has 14 amino acids. The V end was cut by 4 bases, the J end by 2 bases, with 12 bases between. CDR1 is SGHDT, CDR2 YYEEEE, per germline.

This chain links TRBV19 with TRBJ2-7, with D tentatively TRBD2 (5 bases). Germline V gene sequence: CDR1 LNHDA, CDR2 SQIVND (reference sequence). The CDR3 is 14 residues long. V was pared by 7 bases and J by 6 bases, with 19 bases between. The CDR3 DNA follows: TGTGCCAGTACCGAAGACTATTCTTCACGCGAGCAGTACTTC. Translated: CASTEDYSSREQYF.

This chain uses TRBV2 with TRBJ1-3; D is perhaps TRBD1 (6 bases). The CDR3 extends over 16 amino acids. CDR1 and CDR2 from the germline V gene are SNHLY and FYNNEI. V lost 6 bases to trimming and J lost 0 bases, with 15 bases between them. Written as DNA, the CDR3 is TGTGCCAGCAGGGGATGGACAGTCGGCTCTGGAAACACCATATATTTT. Translation gives CASRGWTVGSGNTIYF.

The chain combines TRBV19 with TRBJ2-3; TRBD2 matches 8 bases. Germline V gene data show CDR1 as LNHDA and CDR2 as SQIVND (reference sequence). The CDR3 runs 15 residues. J gave up 2 bases and V 7 bases, and 8 bases lay outside the gene matches. The CDR3 is CASKAGGGYTDTQYF. DNA for the CDR3: TGTGCCAGTAAGGCGGGCGGGGGGTACACAGATACGCAGTATTTT.

The V and J genes are TRBV29-1 and TRBJ2-1, with TRBD2 matching 11 bases. V gave up 6 bases and J gave up 9 bases; unmatched junction bases: 1. In germline, CDR1 is SQVTM, CDR2 ANQGSEA. CDR3 length equals 11 residues. The CDR3 is CSVGTSGEQFF. CDR3 coding DNA: TGCAGCGTCGGGACTAGCGGTGAGCAGTTCTTC.

The J gene is TRBJ1-3, the V gene TRBV5-1, with D possibly matching TRBD1 (5 bases). This CDR3 comprises 13 residues. CDR1 and CDR2 from the germline V gene are SGHRS and YFSETQ. V lost 7 bases and J 8 bases, leaving 16 bases between the germline ends. The CDR3 loop reads CASSVGGTDTIYF. The CDR3 region has the DNA TGCGCCAGCTCCGTGGGGGGTACGGACACCATATATTTT.

Here the CDR3 reads CASSSQGSYYNEQFF. The CDR3 DNA reads as TGTGCCAGCAGCTCACAGGGCAGCTACTACAATGAGCAGTTCTTC. The chain uses TRBV5-6 and TRBJ2-1; D possibly corresponds to TRBD1 (6 bases). Per the germline V gene, CDR1 is SGHDT and CDR2 is YYEEEE. The CDR3 sequence is 15 residues long. The V end lost 3 bases, the J end lost 3 bases, and 13 bases lay between the germline ends.

The chain uses TRBV15 and TRBJ2-7; no firm D call. CDR1 and CDR2 from the germline V gene are LNHNV and YYDKDF (reference sequence). The CDR3 spans 17 residues. V lost 5 bases to trimming and J lost 1 base, with 21 bases between them. As DNA, the CDR3 is TGTGCCACCAGCGATATACCAGTACAAATCCCTTCCTACGAGCAGTACTTC. Amino acids: CATSDIPVQIPSYEQYF.

V gene TRBV13 combines with J gene TRBJ2-7, with a possible D match to TRBD1 (5 bases). The V end was cut by 5 bases, the J end by 4 bases, with 12 bases between. Germline V gene data show CDR1 as PRHDT and CDR2 as FYEKMQ (reference sequence). The CDR3 extends over 13 amino acids. CDR3 sequence reads: CASSLEDKYEQYF. CDR3 coding DNA: TGTGCCAGCAGCCTAGAGGACAAATACGAGCAGTACTTC. Filled out from reference TRBV13 and TRBJ2-7, the complete variable domain reads AAGVIQSPRHLIKEKRETATLKCYPIPRHDTVYWYQQGPGQDPQFLISFYEKMQSDKGSIPDRFSAQQFSDYHSELNMSSLELGDSALYFCASSLEDKYEQYFGPGTRLTVT.

The chain joins TRBV5-1 to TRBJ2-1; D is uncertain. CDR1 is SGHRS and CDR2 is YFSETQ in the germline V gene. The ends were cut back, 0 bases at V and 6 bases at J, with 13 bases in the middle. The CDR3 runs 15 residues. The CDR3 spells CASSLGASGSNEQFF. The CDR3 coding sequence is TGCGCCAGCAGCTTGGGGGCCTCTGGTAGCAATGAGCAGTTCTTC. The variable domain in full, completed from reference TRBV5-1 and TRBJ2-1, reads KAGVTQTPRYLIKTRGQQVTLSCSPISGHRSVSWYQQTPGQGLQFLFEYFSETQRNKGNFPGRFSGRQFSNSRSEMNVSTLELGDSALYLCASSLGASGSNEQFFGPGTRLTVL.

The J gene is TRBJ1-1, the V gene TRBV18; perhaps TRBD1 as D (6 bases). Germline-derived CDR1 and CDR2 are KGHSH and LQKENI. This CDR3 has 15 amino acids. Trimming stripped 3 bases from V and 2 bases from J, with 13 bases between. The CDR3 spells CASSPGQISNTEAFF. DNA of the CDR3: TGTGCCAGCTCACCCGGACAGATCAGTAACACTGAAGCTTTCTTT.

The chain recombines TRBV10-2 with TRBJ2-2; 8 positions agree with TRBD2. In germline, CDR1 is WSHSY, CDR2 SAAADI. This CDR3 has 16 residues. V lost 4 bases to trimming and J lost 6 bases; unmatched junction nucleotides: 10. CDR3 nucleotides: TGCGCCAGCAGTGGGGGGCCGGGGGGGAAGGCCGGGGAGCTGTTTTTT. It yields the protein CASSGGPGGKAGELFF.

The J gene is TRBJ1-2, the V gene TRBV5-4; D perhaps matches TRBD1 (5 bases). CDR3 size: 13 residues. Between the trimmed V and J ends, which lost 5 bases and 6 bases, there was a span of 14 bases. Germline assignment: CDR1 SGHNT and CDR2 YYREEE (reference sequence). CDR3: CASRVGGKDGYTF. The CDR3 DNA reads TGTGCCAGCAGGGTCGGGGGTAAGGATGGCTACACCTTC.

This clone has only one observation. The J gene is TRBJ1-6, the V gene TRBV19, with TRBD1 identical over 8 bases. Germline V lookup: CDR1 LNHDA, CDR2 SQIVND (reference sequence). The length of the CDR3 is 15 residues. With V trimmed by 7 bases and J by 10 bases, 12 bases remained unmatched. The CDR3 loop is CASNPGGRFESPLHF. Here the CDR3 DNA reads TGTGCCAGTAACCCAGGGGGCAGGTTCGAATCACCCCTCCACTTT. Drawing the rest from reference TRBV19 and TRBJ1-6, the complete variable domain is DGGITQSPKYLFRKEGQNVTLSCEQNLNHDAMYWYRQDPGQGLRLIYYSQIVNDFQKGDIAEGYSVSREKKESFPLTVTSAQKNPTAFYLCASNPGGRFESPLHFGNGTRLTVT.

This chain connects TRBV2 to TRBJ1-6, with D uncertain. Germline-derived CDR1 and CDR2 are SNHLY and FYNNEI. The V end was cut by 4 bases, the J end by 6 bases, with 10 bases between. The CDR3 runs 14 residues. The CDR3 DNA reads TGTGCCAGCAGTGTTGGGCAGCCTAATTCACCCCTCCACTTT. Protein sequence: CASSVGQPNSPLHF.

The CDR3 protein is CASSQARVGNTIYF. Written as DNA, the CDR3 is TGCGCCAGCAGCCAAGCTCGCGTGGGAAACACCATATATTTT. This chain connects TRBV4-1 to TRBJ1-3; D is unclear. Germline V lookup: CDR1 MGHRA, CDR2 YSYEKL. The CDR3 length is 14 residues. Trimming took off 1 base at V and 4 bases at J, with 8 bases between the two ends.

The chain carries TRBV7-6 and TRBJ1-2; a possible D gene is TRBD1 (6 bases). This CDR3 region has 18 residues. V was clipped by 5 bases and J by 4 bases, with 26 bases between them. Looked up from germline, CDR1 is SGHVS and CDR2 is FNYEAQ. The CDR3 region is CASSPMGQRAAQGYGYTF. CDR3 bases: TGTGCCAGCAGCCCCATGGGACAAAGGGCCGCTCAGGGCTATGGCTACACCTTC.

The rearrangement joins TRBV30 to TRBJ1-2; D may be TRBD1 (6 bases). Trimming cost V 4 bases and J 6 bases, with 12 bases left between them. Germline V gene lookup returns CDR1 GTSNPN and CDR2 SVGIG (reference sequence). The CDR3 covers 12 residues. CDR3 nucleotides: TGTGCCTGGACCACAGGGCCTAATGGCTACACCTTC. It is translated as CAWTTGPNGYTF.

The chain couples TRBV6-6 to TRBJ1-6; a possible D gene is TRBD1 (6 bases). Looked up from germline, CDR1 is MNHNY and CDR2 is SVGAGI (reference sequence). V dropped 6 bases and J dropped 10 bases, with 13 bases sitting between them. The CDR3 sequence is 13 residues long. CDR3 residues: CASRTGLESPLHF. The CDR3 DNA reads as TGTGCCAGCAGGACAGGACTGGAATCACCCCTCCACTTT.

The V gene is TRBV11-2, the J gene TRBJ2-7; weak D call: TRBD1 (7 bases). CDR1 is SGHAT and CDR2 is FQNNGV in the germline V gene. The CDR3 contains 14 residues. V gave up 3 bases and J gave up 3 bases, with 12 bases separating them. The CDR3 loop reads CASSFQGGYYEQYF. The CDR3 region has the DNA TGTGCCAGCAGCTTCCAGGGGGGATACTACGAGCAGTACTTC. The full variable domain, rest sourced from reference TRBV11-2 and TRBJ2-7, is EAGVAQSPRYKIIEKRQSVAFWCNPISGHATLYWYQQILGQGPKLLIQFQNNGVVDDSQLPKDRFSAERLKGVDSTLKIQPAKLEDSAVYLCASSFQGGYYEQYFGPGTRLTVT.